This T cell receptor beta chain was captured by sequencing in a study of control samples from healthy donors and cancer patients. TCRdb keeps only in-frame clones here, not all; method: immunoSEQ multiplex PCR. The repertoire holds over 200,000 clones, with roughly 80% as singletons. From germline, CDR1 is MNHEY and CDR2 SVGAGI. The CDR3 has 13 residues. The trim removed 10 bases at V and 3 bases at J, leaving 9 bases unmatched. The sequenced sample was PBMCs. V is TRBV6-5 and J is TRBJ2-7, with 7 nucleotides matching TRBD2. The sequence derives from an older woman with lung cancer. The CDR3 sequence is CATSKASGYEQYF. CDR3 sequence (DNA): TGTGCCACCTCCAAGGCTAGCGGCTACGAGCAGTACTTC.